This T cell receptor (beta chain) was profiled in a study of graft-versus-host responses after intestinal transplantation (dated by TCRdb to the early 2020s). Turning to the overall study: Recipients received multivisceral, liver-intestinal, or isolated intestinal transplants. Every recipient was given anti-thymocyte globulin induction, then maintenance tacrolimus and steroids for 3 to 4 years. Bulk TCR-beta CDR3 sequencing was used to track graft-versus-host and host-versus-graft alloreactive T cell clones in the graft, circulation and bone marrow after intestinal transplantation. A cohort of roughly 25 intestinal transplant recipients, including one retransplant, was enrolled, and 3 patients lacking pretransplant specimens were excluded. A peak of at least 4% donor T cells among recipient peripheral blood mononuclear cells was the definition used for donor T cell macrochimerism. Samples from a few later patients were sequenced in-house on an Illumina MiSeq with MiXCR processing rather than by the commercial service. Alloreactive clones were identified by sequencing pre-transplant mixed lymphocyte reaction products and comparing these products with unstimulated pre-transplant donor and recipient T cells.

Summary of the overall study and its limitations: Patients with donor T cell macrochimerism had high GvH to HvG T cell clonal ratios in their allografts. Early after transplant, peak levels of circulating GvH clones were found to be associated with declines in HvG clones. GvH clones were found in recipient bone marrow, and some of the GvH clones appeared earlier in ileal mucosa or blood, which is consistent with an intestinal mucosal origin. Conclusions were limited by the relatively low number and heterogeneity of intestinal transplant patients.

The sample's time point label is to be understood as: cells obtained before transplantation from donor or recipient. CD3+CD4+ and CD3+CD8+ populations were FACS-sorted from unstimulated pre-transplant donor and recipient cells taken from spleen or lymph nodes. The cysteine opens and the phenylalanine closes a CDR3 of 15 amino acids. This entry keeps only the CDR3 DNA: 45 bases, framed from base 1. For CDR1 and CDR2, the germline V gene (reference sequence) lists MNHNY and SVGAGI. Germline trimming amounts to 2 bases on V and 5 bases on J, with 8 as the count of junction bases outside the gene matches. The method was the immunoSEQ multiplex PCR assay. For most patients, genomic DNA was isolated using the Qiagen DNeasy Blood and Tissue Kit and was shipped frozen to Adaptive Biotechnologies for TCR sequencing. High-throughput TCR-beta CDR3 sequencing of genomic DNA from most patients was performed by Adaptive Biotechnologies. The published analysis was carried out like this. Adaptive's ImmunoSEQ software supplied the TCR sequencing data for around 19 patients, while MiXCR and VDJtools were used to process three other patients. To correct CD4 versus CD8 sorting errors, any sequence found in both subsets at a frequency ratio below 5:1 was removed. CDR3 nucleotide sequences shared by donor and recipient were removed because the origin of these sequences could not be assigned. Alloreactive clones required at least 2-fold expansion over unstimulated cells and minimum CFSE-low frequency of 0.002% (template counts) or 0.001% (read counts). Mappable clones were those detected in sequenced pre-transplant spleen, lymph node, or MLR CFSE-low populations of the donor or recipient. Cumulative frequency of alloreactive clones was calculated as a percentage of all sequences weighted by copy number. Held by TCRdb, this immuneACCESS table contains in-frame sequences only and omits some clones. Under half of the omission traces to an unresolved V gene where checked; the cause of the rest is unknown. V and J calls and clone size are copied from that table; D and trimming were computed from the DNA. The sample data list under 95,000 clones, and about 88% of these were observed just once. The top ten clonotypes cover 0.28% of the sample.

This clone was recorded only once. Its antigen is still unknown. Base qualities are not provided; no much larger clone lies one nucleotide away. Sequenced material: unstimulated CD4+ T cells sorted from spleen or lymph node cells, taken before transplant. The chain is assembled from TRBV6-6 and TRBJ2-5; 7 of the junction bases match TRBD1. This TCR was recovered from a human donor who was the organ donor for an intestinal transplant. The CDR3 region: CASSYGTVRVETQYF. The DNA is as follows: TGTGCCAGCAGTTACGGGACAGTGAGGGTGGAGACCCAGTACTTC.